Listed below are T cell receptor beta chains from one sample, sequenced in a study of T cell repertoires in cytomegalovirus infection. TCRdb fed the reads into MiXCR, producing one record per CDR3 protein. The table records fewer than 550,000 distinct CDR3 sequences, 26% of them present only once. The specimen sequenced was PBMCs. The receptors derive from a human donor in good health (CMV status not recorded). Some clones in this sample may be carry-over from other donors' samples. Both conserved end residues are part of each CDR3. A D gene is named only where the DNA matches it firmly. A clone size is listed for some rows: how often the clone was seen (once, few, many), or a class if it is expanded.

CDR3 DNA: TGTGCCAGCAGCTTAAGCACCCGATTAGATACGCAGTATTTT
CDR3 protein: CASSLSTRLDTQYF
D gene: .
V gene: TRBV7-3
clone size: .
J gene: TRBJ2-3

CDR3 DNA: TGTGCCAGCAGCGGTGGTAACACTGAAGCTTTCTTT
CDR3 protein: CASSGGNTEAFF
D gene: .
V gene: TRBV11-3
clone size: many
J gene: TRBJ1-1

CDR3 DNA: TGTGCCAGCAGCTTAGTAGGGAGCGGGAGGCACACCTACGAGCAGTACTTC
CDR3 protein: CASSLVGSGRHTYEQYF
D gene: TRBD2
V gene: TRBV7-2
clone size: many
J gene: TRBJ2-7

CDR3 DNA: TGTGCCAGCAGTTTATCCCAATCGGGAAACACCATATATTTT
CDR3 protein: CASSLSQSGNTIYF
D gene: .
V gene: TRBV27
clone size: .
J gene: TRBJ1-3

CDR3 DNA: TGTGCCAGCAGTGCCCCCAGGGCTTCCTACGAGCAGTACTTC
CDR3 protein: CASSAPRASYEQYF
D gene: .
V gene: TRBV12-3/TRBV12-4
clone size: .
J gene: TRBJ2-7

CDR3 DNA: TGTGCCAGCAGTACCGGGACAGGGGGCAGAGATACGCAGTATTTT
CDR3 protein: CASSTGTGGRDTQYF
D gene: TRBD1
V gene: TRBV5-5
clone size: .
J gene: TRBJ2-3

CDR3 DNA: TGTGCCAGCAGCTTAGGTCAGGACAATCAGCCCCAGCATTTT
CDR3 protein: CASSLGQDNQPQHF
D gene: .
V gene: TRBV7-2
clone size: many
J gene: TRBJ1-5

CDR3 DNA: TGCGCCAGCAGCTTGACCGGCAGGGGAGAAGAGAGCCAGTACTTC
CDR3 protein: CASSLTGRGEESQYF
D gene: .
V gene: TRBV5-1
clone size: .
J gene: TRBJ2-5

CDR3 DNA: TGTGCCAGTAGTAACCGACAGGGATCGGGGGAGCAGTACTTC
CDR3 protein: CASSNRQGSGEQYF
D gene: TRBD1
V gene: TRBV19
clone size: .
J gene: TRBJ2-7

CDR3 DNA: TGTGCCCGCCGGTACCAAGAGACCCAGTACTTC
CDR3 protein: CARRYQETQYF
D gene: .
V gene: TRBV30
clone size: few
J gene: TRBJ2-5

CDR3 DNA: TGTGCCAGTAAACGGAGTGGCACTGAAGCTTTCTTT
CDR3 protein: CASKRSGTEAFF
D gene: .
V gene: TRBV6-5
clone size: .
J gene: TRBJ1-1

CDR3 DNA: TGCAGTGCTAGAGATTCAGGGTTTTTTGAAAAACTGTTTTTT
CDR3 protein: CSARDSGFFEKLFF
D gene: .
V gene: TRBV20-1
clone size: .
J gene: TRBJ1-4

CDR3 DNA: TGTGCCAGCAGCTTAACAGGGGACTCTGGAAACACCATATATTTT
CDR3 protein: CASSLTGDSGNTIYF
D gene: TRBD1
V gene: TRBV11-3
clone size: few
J gene: TRBJ1-3

CDR3 DNA: TGTGCCAGCAGTCCTGGTCCCGTGGAGCGTCAGCCCCAGCATTTT
CDR3 protein: CASSPGPVERQPQHF
D gene: .
V gene: TRBV12-3/TRBV12-4
clone size: few
J gene: TRBJ1-5

CDR3 DNA: TGTGCCAGCTGGGGAGCAGGAAACACCATATATTTT
CDR3 protein: CASWGAGNTIYF
D gene: .
V gene: TRBV6-5
clone size: .
J gene: TRBJ1-3

CDR3 DNA: TGCAGTGCAAGACACAGGGATTCTTACGAGCAGTACTTC
CDR3 protein: CSARHRDSYEQYF
D gene: .
V gene: TRBV20-1
clone size: few
J gene: TRBJ2-7

CDR3 DNA: TGTGCCAGCAGCCGGGGACAGGGCTACGAGCAGTACTTC
CDR3 protein: CASSRGQGYEQYF
D gene: TRBD1
V gene: TRBV7-8
clone size: many
J gene: TRBJ2-7

CDR3 DNA: TGTGCCAGCAGTTTCGGTGGAGGTGAGCAGTACTTC
CDR3 protein: CASSFGGGEQYF
D gene: .
V gene: TRBV12-3/TRBV12-4
clone size: .
J gene: TRBJ2-7

CDR3 DNA: TGTGCCAGCAGCTTGTTAGCGGGAGGTCCCGAGCAGTACTTC
CDR3 protein: CASSLLAGGPEQYF
D gene: TRBD2
V gene: TRBV5-8
clone size: few
J gene: TRBJ2-7

CDR3 DNA: TGCAGTGCTAGAGGGGGATTCGACAGGGGAAGTGAAGCTTTCTTT
CDR3 protein: CSARGGFDRGSEAFF
D gene: TRBD1
V gene: TRBV20-1
clone size: .
J gene: TRBJ1-1

CDR3 DNA: TGCAGCGCCTCGGCGGGGAACACCGGGGAGCTGTTTTTT
CDR3 protein: CSASAGNTGELFF
D gene: .
V gene: TRBV29-1
clone size: .
J gene: TRBJ2-2

CDR3 DNA: TGTGCCAGCAGTGAAGCGGGGAGCAATCAGCCCCAGCATTTT
CDR3 protein: CASSEAGSNQPQHF
D gene: .
V gene: TRBV6-1
clone size: few
J gene: TRBJ1-5

CDR3 DNA: TGTGCCAGCAGCAGGGACAGCCGTAACTATGGCTACACCTTC
CDR3 protein: CASSRDSRNYGYTF
D gene: TRBD1
V gene: TRBV6-2/TRBV6-3
clone size: .
J gene: TRBJ1-2

CDR3 DNA: TGTGCCAGCAGTTACTCGCCGAGGGGGGCTGGAAACACCATATATTTT
CDR3 protein: CASSYSPRGAGNTIYF
D gene: .
V gene: TRBV6-5
clone size: few
J gene: TRBJ1-3

CDR3 DNA: TGTGCCAGCACTCCCGGGGGGGGCTGGAGCACTGAAGCTTTCTTT
CDR3 protein: CASTPGGGWSTEAFF
D gene: .
V gene: TRBV5-4
clone size: .
J gene: TRBJ1-1

CDR3 DNA: TGTGCCAGCAGCCAGAGCGGAAACAATCAGCCCCAGCATTTT
CDR3 protein: CASSQSGNNQPQHF
D gene: .
V gene: TRBV3-1
clone size: .
J gene: TRBJ1-5

CDR3 DNA: TGTGCCAGCAGCTCTCCCTGGGGGCTGAACTATGGCTACACCTTC
CDR3 protein: CASSSPWGLNYGYTF
D gene: .
V gene: TRBV12-3/TRBV12-4
clone size: .
J gene: TRBJ1-2

CDR3 DNA: TGTGCCAGCAGTGGCGACAGGGGCTATGGCTACACCTTC
CDR3 protein: CASSGDRGYGYTF
D gene: TRBD1
V gene: TRBV12-3/TRBV12-4
clone size: many
J gene: TRBJ1-2

CDR3 DNA: TGTGCCAGCAGCCCGGATCCTTCTAGCAATCAGCCCCAGCATTTT
CDR3 protein: CASSPDPSSNQPQHF
D gene: .
V gene: TRBV5-4
clone size: .
J gene: TRBJ1-5

CDR3 DNA: TGTGCCAGCACCCAGTGGGATGAGCAGTTCTTC
CDR3 protein: CASTQWDEQFF
D gene: .
V gene: TRBV7-2
clone size: many
J gene: TRBJ2-1

CDR3 DNA: TGTGCCAGCAGCTTAGCTGAGGGGCTAGCTTTCTTT
CDR3 protein: CASSLAEGLAFF
D gene: .
V gene: TRBV7-8
clone size: .
J gene: TRBJ1-1

CDR3 DNA: TGCGCCAGCAGCCACGGAGTAGCGGGAGATCTTGTCAATGAGCAGTTCTTC
CDR3 protein: CASSHGVAGDLVNEQFF
D gene: TRBD2
V gene: TRBV4-1
clone size: .
J gene: TRBJ2-1

CDR3 DNA: TGTGCCAGCACGCGGAGCCCCGGGCCCGGGGAGCTGTTTTTT
CDR3 protein: CASTRSPGPGELFF
D gene: .
V gene: TRBV6-1
clone size: few
J gene: TRBJ2-2

CDR3 DNA: TGTGCCAGCAGCTTTTTCTCGGGGGGCGGAAACACCATATATTTT
CDR3 protein: CASSFFSGGGNTIYF
D gene: .
V gene: TRBV7-9
clone size: few
J gene: TRBJ1-3

CDR3 DNA: TGTGCCAGCAGCTGGACTAGCGGGACCACTGATACGCAGTATTTT
CDR3 protein: CASSWTSGTTDTQYF
D gene: TRBD2
V gene: TRBV7-9
clone size: few
J gene: TRBJ2-3

CDR3 DNA: TGTGCCAGTAGTATCGACAGGGGGATTAGCAATCAGCCCCAGCATTTT
CDR3 protein: CASSIDRGISNQPQHF
D gene: TRBD1
V gene: TRBV19
clone size: .
J gene: TRBJ1-5

CDR3 DNA: TGTGCCATCAGTGCTCCGAGAACGACTAGCCGGGATGAGCAGTTCTTC
CDR3 protein: CAISAPRTTSRDEQFF
D gene: TRBD2
V gene: TRBV10-3
clone size: .
J gene: TRBJ2-1

CDR3 DNA: TGTGCCAGCAGACAGGGTTTCACTGGAAACACCATATATTTT
CDR3 protein: CASRQGFTGNTIYF
D gene: .
V gene: TRBV6-1
clone size: many
J gene: TRBJ1-3

CDR3 DNA: TGCGCCAGCAGCCCCTACGGGTCTAACTATGGCTACACCTTC
CDR3 protein: CASSPYGSNYGYTF
D gene: .
V gene: TRBV5-1
clone size: .
J gene: TRBJ1-2

CDR3 DNA: TGCAGCGTTGACATCGCGCGGGGCAGGGGGCGATCGTGGACAGATACGCAGTATTTT
CDR3 protein: CSVDIARGRGRSWTDTQYF
D gene: TRBD1
V gene: TRBV29-1
clone size: few
J gene: TRBJ2-3

CDR3 DNA: TGTGCCAGCAGCTTGTGGGCGGGATATTCACCCCTCCACTTT
CDR3 protein: CASSLWAGYSPLHF
D gene: .
V gene: TRBV5-6
clone size: .
J gene: TRBJ1-6

CDR3 DNA: TGTGCCAGCAGCGGAATCCAGGGGGGTAATGAGCAGTTCTTC
CDR3 protein: CASSGIQGGNEQFF
D gene: .
V gene: TRBV4-1
clone size: few
J gene: TRBJ2-1

CDR3 DNA: TGCGCCAGCAGCTCGGACAGGTTGAACACTGAAGCTTTCTTT
CDR3 protein: CASSSDRLNTEAFF
D gene: TRBD1
V gene: TRBV5-1
clone size: few
J gene: TRBJ1-1

CDR3 DNA: TGTGCCAGCAGTCATGGGGAGTGGGATACGCAGTATTTT
CDR3 protein: CASSHGEWDTQYF
D gene: .
V gene: TRBV14
clone size: .
J gene: TRBJ2-3

CDR3 DNA: TGTGCCAGCAGCCTGATTACCGGGACAGGGGACTCCTTAGCCAAAAACATTCAGTACTTC
CDR3 protein: CASSLITGTGDSLAKNIQYF
D gene: TRBD1
V gene: TRBV14
clone size: .
J gene: TRBJ2-4